A single sample is the source of the 11 T cell receptor beta chains below, sequenced in a study of patients and donors after allogeneic stem cell transplantation. TCRdb processed the RT-PCR reads anew with MiXCR; each CDR3 protein has one entry. This repertoire shows 150,000 to 200,000 distinct CDR3 sequences, about 29% found once; its top ten account for 3.2%. Sequenced sample: blood, either unsorted or a sorted T cell fraction (not recorded which). The receptor source for this set is a human donor who was either an allogeneic HSCT recipient or a stem cell or donor lymphocyte infusion donor (not recorded which). It is not recorded whose cells these are; they may come from a transplant donor.

This clonotype appeared a few times. The chain employs TRBV7-9 and TRBJ2-3, with D unclear. The germline CDR1 and CDR2 sequences are SEHNR and FQNEAQ (reference sequence). The CDR3 contains 16 residues. Trimming removed 5 bases at V and 0 bases at J, with 15 bases between. CDR3: CASSLGRALSTDTQYF. The CDR3 DNA is TGTGCCAGCAGCCTAGGACGGGCACTAAGCACAGATACGCAGTATTTT.

This clonotype turned up a few times. The chain joins TRBV18 to TRBJ2-7, with 9 bases that match TRBD1. Per the germline V gene, CDR1 is KGHSH and CDR2 is LQKENI. The CDR3 totals 15 residues. V lost 5 bases, J lost 0 bases, and 5 bases stayed unmatched. The CDR3 region has the DNA TGTGCCAGCTCAACCGGGACAGGGTTCTCCTACGAGCAGTACTTC. Its protein is CASSTGTGFSYEQYF.

This clonotype was detected ten times or more. The chain employs TRBV12-3 or TRBV12-4 and TRBJ1-5; weak D call: TRBD1 (5 bases). CDR3 length: 13 amino acids. The V and J ends lost 4 bases and 4 bases respectively, with 8 bases between them. Here the CDR3 DNA reads TGTGCCAGCAGTTACCAGGGAAATCAGCCCCAGCATTTT. Amino acids: CASSYQGNQPQHF.

The V and J genes are TRBV7-9 and TRBJ1-4; TRBD1 matches 9 bases. Germline V gene lookup returns CDR1 SEHNR and CDR2 FQNEAQ (reference sequence). The CDR3 sequence is 18 residues long. The J segment lost 0 bases and the V segment lost 5 bases, leaving 10 bases of the junction unmatched. The CDR3 nucleotides are TGTGCCAGCAGCCGGGACAGGGTTCCCCCCACAACTAATGAAAAACTGTTTTTT. It encodes CASSRDRVPPTTNEKLFF.

This clonotype was counted a few times. The chain is built from TRBV5-1 and TRBJ1-4; the match to TRBD1 covers 7 bases. The CDR3 is made up of 16 amino acids. Germline values: CDR1 SGHRS, CDR2 YFSETQ. The J segment lost 2 bases and the V segment lost 2 bases, leaving 6 bases of the junction unmatched. The CDR3 nucleotides are TGCGCCAGCAGCTTCAGTGACAGGGAGACTAATGAAAAACTGTTTTTT. Protein product: CASSFSDRETNEKLFF.

V usage is TRBV30 and J usage is TRBJ2-2; 7 nucleotides match TRBD2. The germline CDR1 and CDR2 sequences are GTSNPN and SVGIG (reference sequence). Losses at the gene ends were 5 bases for V and 4 bases for J; bases not matched to a gene: 13. CDR3 size: 16 residues. The CDR3 reads CAWPRRRESVTGELFF. In DNA form, the CDR3 reads TGTGCCTGGCCCCGACGGCGGGAGTCGGTCACCGGGGAGCTGTTTTTT.

The chain has TRBV5-5 and TRBJ1-4; D gene unclear. V was pared by 2 bases and J by 7 bases, with 12 bases between. Germline CDR1 and CDR2: SGHKS and YYEKEE (reference sequence). The CDR3 totals 14 residues. The CDR3 region has the DNA TGTGCCAGCAGCTTTGGCCTAATATTTGAAAAACTGTTTTTT. Translation gives CASSFGLIFEKLFF.

The genes are TRBV12-3 or TRBV12-4 and TRBJ1-2, with 9 bases that match TRBD1. V shed 5 bases and J 8 bases; nucleotides not matched to a gene: 6. The CDR3 contains 13 residues. The CDR3 DNA follows: TGTGCCAGCAGTCCACAGGGGGCGCGGGGCTACACCTTC. This gives the protein CASSPQGARGYTF.

The chain recombines TRBV4-2 with TRBJ1-4; D remains unclear. V was shortened by 1 base and J by 13 bases, with 4 bases between the two germline ends. This CDR3 region has 10 residues. The germline gives CDR1 LGHNA, CDR2 YNFKEQ. The CDR3 reads CASSQGSLFF. CDR3 nucleotide sequence: TGTGCCAGCAGCCAAGGGTCACTGTTTTTT.

At least ten counts were recorded for this clonotype. The V call is TRBV12-3 or TRBV12-4, the J call TRBJ1-5; D is possibly TRBD1 (5 bases). V was trimmed by 2 bases and J by 4 bases, leaving 12 bases between them. The CDR3 length is 15 residues. The CDR3 protein is CASSLRPQGNQPQHF. The DNA of the CDR3 is TGTGCCAGCAGTTTAAGGCCCCAGGGAAATCAGCCCCAGCATTTT.

This clonotype was picked up a small number of times. J is TRBJ1-5 and V is TRBV6-6; D is uncertain. Between the trimmed V and J ends, which lost 7 bases and 0 bases, there was a span of 13 bases. The CDR3 runs 15 residues. Germline V CDR1 and CDR2: MNHNY, SVGAGI (reference sequence). For the CDR3, the DNA is TGTGCCAGCACCCTGGGCGCTTATAGCAATCAGCCCCAGCATTTT. Translated, it gives CASTLGAYSNQPQHF.